Sequencing of this T cell receptor beta chain was carried out in a study of early T cells in non-severe SARS-CoV-2 infection. Germline V gene data show CDR1 as MDHEN and CDR2 as SYDVKM. CDR3 length: 14 residues. V shed 2 bases and J shed 0 bases, with 8 bases lying between them. Each CDR3 protein gets one entry after TCRdb re-called the 5' RACE reads with MiXCR. Among tens of thousands of distinct CDR3 sequences, around 8.4% were seen once, and the ten largest hold 4.2%. Sequenced sample: whole blood. The chain joins TRBV28 to TRBJ2-7; D gene unclear. The clonotype comes from an adult who was a healthcare worker with PCR-confirmed SARS-CoV-2 infection or an uninfected control (not recorded which). Written as DNA, the CDR3 is TGTGCCAGCAGTTTAACTACAGCCTCCTACGAGCAGTACTTC. Its translation: CASSLTTASYEQYF.